The entry that follows covers one T cell receptor (beta chain) sequence. PCR employed 60 Vbeta and 13 Jbeta primers. Assay: immunoSEQ multiplex PCR; the TCRdb copy retains only in-frame clones and omits some. The table includes approximately 120,000 clones, over 65% detected once. The data were obtained in a study of cytomegalovirus exposure and HLA in healthy donors. With 0 bases clipped from V and 4 bases from J, the junction kept 4 bases outside the gene matches. CDR1 SGHRS and CDR2 YFSETQ come from the germline V gene. The CDR3 sequence is 14 residues long. The TCR sequence derives from a man aged 50 to 59 in good health and CMV-seronegative. The chain combines TRBV5-1 with TRBJ2-7, with 7 nucleotides matching TRBD1. Specimen: PBMCs. The CDR3 loop reads CASSLAGTAYEQYV. In DNA form, the CDR3 reads TGCGCCAGCAGCTTGGCCGGGACAGCTTACGAGCAGTACGTC.